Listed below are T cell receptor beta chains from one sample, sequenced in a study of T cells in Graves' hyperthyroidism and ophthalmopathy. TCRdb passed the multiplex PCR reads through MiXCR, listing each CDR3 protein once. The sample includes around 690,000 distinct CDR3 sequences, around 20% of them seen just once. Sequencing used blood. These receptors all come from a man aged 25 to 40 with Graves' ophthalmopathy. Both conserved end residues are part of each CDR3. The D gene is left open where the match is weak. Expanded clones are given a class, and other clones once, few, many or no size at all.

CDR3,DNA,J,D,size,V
CASSLGQSSYNEQFF,TGTGCCAGCAGCTTGGGGCAGAGCTCCTACAATGAGCAGTTCTTC,TRBJ2-1,-,many,TRBV28
CAISVNRGPEAFF,TGTGCCATCAGTGTGAACAGGGGACCTGAAGCTTTCTTT,TRBJ1-1,TRBD1,many,TRBV10-3
CSVGLAGVISYNEQFF,TGCAGCGTTGGACTAGCGGGAGTTATCTCCTACAATGAGCAGTTCTTC,TRBJ2-1,TRBD2,few,TRBV29-1
CASSERLAASYNEQFF,TGCGCCAGCAGTGAGCGTCTAGCGGCCTCGTACAATGAGCAGTTCTTC,TRBJ2-1,TRBD2,few,TRBV10-2
CSPLDGQGTLTYEQYF,TGCAGCCCCCTTGATGGGCAGGGGACCCTTACCTACGAGCAGTACTTC,TRBJ2-7,-,-,TRBV20-1
CASGIGVNTEAFF,TGTGCCAGTGGTATCGGGGTGAACACTGAAGCTTTCTTT,TRBJ1-1,-,-,TRBV19
CAISEDRADTEAFF,TGTGCCATCAGCGAAGACAGGGCAGACACTGAAGCTTTCTTT,TRBJ1-1,TRBD1,-,TRBV10-3
CASSLGNGPATQYF,TGTGCCAGCAGCTTGGGAAATGGGCCGGCGACCCAGTACTTC,TRBJ2-5,-,once,TRBV5-4
CSLRAGGTGGQYF,TGCAGTCTCAGAGCGGGAGGGACCGGAGGGCAGTACTTC,TRBJ2-7,TRBD2,few,TRBV20-1
CASSSGRSYGYTF,TGTGCCAGCAGCTCCGGACGGAGCTATGGCTACACCTTC,TRBJ1-2,-,many,TRBV12-3/TRBV12-4
CAWSVDTTDTQYF,TGTGCCTGGAGTGTAGATACCACAGATACGCAGTATTTT,TRBJ2-3,-,few,TRBV30
CSVTWGRGPDYEQYF,TGCAGCGTGACCTGGGGGCGGGGGCCCGACTACGAGCAGTACTTC,TRBJ2-7,-,many,TRBV29-1
CASSLAMGAPEAFF,TGCGCCAGCAGCTTGGCAATGGGGGCCCCTGAAGCTTTCTTT,TRBJ1-1,-,many,TRBV5-1
CASLWQGEQYF,TGTGCCAGTCTTTGGCAGGGCGAGCAGTACTTC,TRBJ2-7,-,few,TRBV11-2
CASSSRTGGNTEAFF,TGTGCCAGCAGCTCGAGGACAGGGGGAAACACTGAAGCTTTCTTT,TRBJ1-1,TRBD1,many,TRBV7-2
CSASVGGGGKNIQYF,TGCAGTGCTAGTGTGGGGGGAGGAGGCAAAAACATTCAGTACTTC,TRBJ2-4,-,-,TRBV20-1
CAWSLKREGISYNEQFF,TGTGCCTGGAGTCTTAAGCGGGAGGGGATCTCCTACAATGAGCAGTTCTTC,TRBJ2-1,TRBD2,-,TRBV30
CASSSRREGVVDNEQFF,TGTGCCAGCAGCTCCAGAAGGGAAGGGGTCGTTGACAATGAGCAGTTCTTC,TRBJ2-1,-,many,TRBV11-2
CASSEVGLAGGNEQFF,TGTGCCAGCTCGGAAGTGGGACTAGCGGGAGGAAATGAGCAGTTCTTC,TRBJ2-1,TRBD2,-,TRBV6-1
CASSLSREGELFF,TGTGCCAGCAGTTTATCGAGAGAAGGGGAGCTGTTTTTT,TRBJ2-2,-,few,TRBV27
CASSAKTIETQYF,TGTGCCAGCAGTGCGAAGACAATTGAGACCCAGTACTTC,TRBJ2-5,-,few,TRBV2
CSVEYSNTEAFF,TGCAGCGTTGAGTACAGTAACACTGAAGCTTTCTTT,TRBJ1-1,-,-,TRBV29-1
CASSYSYRSLYGYTF,TGTGCCAGCAGTTACTCGTACCGAAGTTTATATGGCTACACCTTC,TRBJ1-2,-,few,TRBV6-5
CASSQVLSPYEQYF,TGTGCCAGCAGCCAAGTGTTGAGCCCCTACGAGCAGTACTTC,TRBJ2-7,-,many,TRBV14
CASSFPGTDTQYF,TGCGCCAGCAGCTTTCCGGGCACAGATACGCAGTATTTT,TRBJ2-3,-,many,TRBV5-1
CASSYADRLTGELFF,TGTGCCAGCAGTTACGCGGACAGGCTCACCGGGGAGCTGTTTTTT,TRBJ2-2,TRBD1,few,TRBV6-2/TRBV6-3
CASRQPASGISYEQYF,TGTGCCAGCCGCCAACCGGCTAGCGGAATTTCCTACGAGCAGTACTTC,TRBJ2-7,TRBD2,-,TRBV11-2
CASSFLPKTTDTQYF,TGTGCCAGCAGTTTCCTTCCAAAAACCACAGATACGCAGTATTTT,TRBJ2-3,-,-,TRBV27
CASGLPPLQGLSGNTIYF,TGTGCTAGTGGTTTGCCTCCCCTACAGGGCCTGTCTGGAAACACCATATATTTT,TRBJ1-3,-,-,TRBV12-5
CASGRRDRETQYF,TGTGCCAGCGGACGCCGGGACCGGGAGACCCAGTACTTC,TRBJ2-5,-,many,TRBV12-3/TRBV12-4
CAWRGGMTQYF,TGTGCCTGGAGAGGCGGGATGACCCAGTACTTC,TRBJ2-5,-,many,TRBV30
CASSQDTLTGAEQYF,TGTGCCAGCAGCCAAGATACTTTGACAGGGGCCGAGCAGTACTTC,TRBJ2-7,TRBD1,-,TRBV4-2
CASSFGSGSYEQYF,TGTGCCAGCAGTTTCGGAAGCGGTAGCTACGAGCAGTACTTC,TRBJ2-7,-,many,TRBV27
CASSGSGRFLDTQYF,TGCGCCAGCAGTGGTAGCGGGAGATTTTTGGATACGCAGTATTTT,TRBJ2-3,TRBD2,-,TRBV10-2
CASSLSDVVNTEAFF,TGCGCCAGCAGCCTTTCGGACGTAGTGAACACTGAAGCTTTCTTT,TRBJ1-1,-,-,TRBV4-3
CALRGTGGTEAFF,TGTGCCTTGAGGGGGACAGGGGGGACTGAAGCTTTCTTT,TRBJ1-1,TRBD1,-,TRBV30
CSVERSTDTQYF,TGCAGCGTTGAGAGGAGCACAGATACGCAGTATTTT,TRBJ2-3,-,few,TRBV29-1
CASSEARRQLTSGLLRDTQYF,TGTGCCAGCAGTGAAGCGCGACGACAGCTTACTAGCGGGTTACTCAGGGATACGCAGTATTTT,TRBJ2-3,TRBD2,many,TRBV2
CASSFASGQYEQYF,TGCGCCAGCAGCTTCGCTAGCGGGCAGTACGAGCAGTACTTC,TRBJ2-7,TRBD2,few,TRBV5-1
CASSQGTSMLPPYNEQFF,TGCGCCAGCAGCCAAGGAACTTCTATGTTGCCCCCCTACAATGAGCAGTTCTTC,TRBJ2-1,-,few,TRBV4-3
CASTAGNYNEQFF,TGTGCCAGCACGGCCGGGAATTACAATGAGCAGTTCTTC,TRBJ2-1,-,few,TRBV28
CASSRRDSYEQYF,TGTGCCAGCAGCCGGCGGGATTCCTACGAGCAGTACTTC,TRBJ2-7,-,many,TRBV7-9
CASSLTSGTHGELFF,TGTGCCAGCTCTCTGACTAGCGGGACCCACGGGGAGCTGTTTTTT,TRBJ2-2,TRBD2,few,TRBV18
CASSPPSGRGYEQYF,TGTGCCAGCTCACCACCGTCCGGGAGAGGGTACGAGCAGTACTTC,TRBJ2-7,-,many,TRBV18
CASNPSGQNNQPQHF,TGTGCCAGCAATCCCTCGGGACAAAATAATCAGCCCCAGCATTTT,TRBJ1-5,-,-,TRBV28
CASSTRTSGGLAKNIQYF,TGTGCCAGTAGTACCAGGACTAGCGGCGGGCTAGCCAAAAACATTCAGTACTTC,TRBJ2-4,TRBD2,few,TRBV19
CASSTAGNEQFF,TGTGCCAGCAGCACCGCCGGAAATGAGCAGTTCTTC,TRBJ2-1,-,few,TRBV9
CASSFTDRSYEQYF,TGTGCCAGCAGTTTCACGGACAGGTCCTACGAGCAGTACTTC,TRBJ2-7,TRBD1,-,TRBV28
CASSPGQRGTGELFF,TGTGCCAGCAGTCCTGGACAGCGGGGCACCGGGGAGCTGTTTTTC,TRBJ2-2,-,-,TRBV28
CASSLYLGQGLKNEQFF,TGTGCCAGCAGTTTATATCTGGGACAGGGGTTAAAAAATGAGCAGTTCTTC,TRBJ2-1,TRBD1,-,TRBV28
CSASTGSYEQYF,TGCAGTGCTTCGACAGGCTCCTACGAGCAGTACTTC,TRBJ2-7,-,few,TRBV20-1
CASSLHQLGPYEQYF,TGTGCCAGCAGCTTACATCAATTGGGGCCCTACGAGCAGTACTTC,TRBJ2-7,-,many,TRBV7-2
CASSEGLAGVLGTDTQYF,TGTGCCAGCAGTGAGGGACTAGCGGGAGTGTTGGGCACAGATACGCAGTATTTT,TRBJ2-3,TRBD2,few,TRBV2
CASSFGAGNQPQHF,TGTGCCAGCAGTTTTGGGGCAGGCAATCAGCCCCAGCATTTT,TRBJ1-5,-,once,TRBV27
CASSYPGQGISGANVLTF,TGTGCCAGCAGTTACCCGGGACAGGGGATTTCTGGGGCCAACGTCCTGACTTTC,TRBJ2-6,TRBD1,many,TRBV6-6
CSAGVTGTGASDTQYF,TGCAGTGCTGGAGTAACCGGGACAGGGGCTTCAGATACGCAGTATTTT,TRBJ2-3,TRBD1,-,TRBV20-1
CAISEKGFNQPQHF,TGTGCCATCAGTGAGAAGGGGTTTAATCAGCCCCAGCATTTT,TRBJ1-5,-,few,TRBV10-3